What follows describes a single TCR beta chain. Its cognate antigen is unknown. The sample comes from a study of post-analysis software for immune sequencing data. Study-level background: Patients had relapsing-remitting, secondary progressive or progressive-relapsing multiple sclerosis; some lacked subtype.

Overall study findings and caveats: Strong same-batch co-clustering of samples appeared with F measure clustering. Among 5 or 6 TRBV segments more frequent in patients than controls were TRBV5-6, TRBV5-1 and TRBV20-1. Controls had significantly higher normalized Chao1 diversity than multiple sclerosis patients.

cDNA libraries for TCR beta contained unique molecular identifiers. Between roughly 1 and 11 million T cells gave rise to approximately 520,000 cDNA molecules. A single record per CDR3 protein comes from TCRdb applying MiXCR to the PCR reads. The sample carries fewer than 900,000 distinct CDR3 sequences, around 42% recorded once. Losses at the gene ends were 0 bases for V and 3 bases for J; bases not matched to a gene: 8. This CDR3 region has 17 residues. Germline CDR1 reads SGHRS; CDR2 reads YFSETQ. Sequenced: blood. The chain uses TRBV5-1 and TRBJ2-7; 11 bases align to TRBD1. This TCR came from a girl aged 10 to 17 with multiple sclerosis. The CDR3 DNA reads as TGCGCCAGCAGCTTGGAAGGACAGGGGGCCCGAGGCTACGAGCAGTACTTC. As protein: CASSLEGQGARGYEQYF.